A single sample is the source of the 6 T cell receptor beta chains below, sequenced in a study of beta chain features in type 1 diabetes. The isolated RNA, all of it, was reverse transcribed, so expressed TCRB transcripts were what got sequenced. Sequenced by immunoSEQ multiplex PCR; TCRdb stores in-frame clones only, minus some. The sample records about 320,000 clones, 14% being singletons. The sequencing sample was made of central memory CD4+ T cells from blood. Receptor source: a man aged 25 to 45 in good health.

The chain links TRBV28 to TRBJ2-1, with D perhaps TRBD1 (5 bases). This CDR3 spans 12 amino acids. The germline gives CDR1 MDHEN, CDR2 SYDVKM. V lost 2 bases to trimming and J lost 8 bases, with 7 bases between them. CDR3 sequence: CASSLIRDEQFF. CDR3 sequence (DNA): TGTGCCAGCAGTTTAATCAGGGATGAGCAGTTCTTC. The full variable domain, completed using reference TRBV28 and TRBJ2-1, is DVKVTQSSRYLVKRTGEKVFLECVQDMDHENMFWYRQDPGLGLRLIYFSYDVKMKEKGDIPEGYSVSREKKERFSLILESASTNQTSMYLCASSLIRDEQFFGPGTRLTVL.

This clone was observed a handful of times. V gene TRBV28 combines with J gene TRBJ2-7, with D maybe TRBD2 (6 bases). The V and J ends lost 6 bases and 4 bases respectively, with 19 bases between them. Germline V gives CDR1 MDHEN, CDR2 SYDVKM. This CDR3 contains 15 residues. DNA for the CDR3: TGTGCCAGCAGCTCTTCTGGGGGGATGCAATACGAGCAGTACGTC. Encoded protein: CASSSSGGMQYEQYV.

The DNA for the CDR3 is TGTGCCTGGAGTCATAAGGGTGCCCGAGGGATCTACGAGCAGTACGTC. It translates to CAWSHKGARGIYEQYV. The V call is TRBV30, the J call TRBJ2-7, with D possibly being TRBD2 (5 bases). V was shortened by 2 bases and J by 3 bases, with 20 bases between the two germline ends. This CDR3 is built from 16 residues. Germline values: CDR1 GTSNPN, CDR2 SVGIG (reference sequence).

This clone has only a few counts. V usage is TRBV5-6 and J usage is TRBJ1-5; 8 bases agree with TRBD1. This CDR3 has 15 residues. CDR1 and CDR2 (germline): SGHDT, YYEEEE. The CDR3 DNA reads as TGTGCTATGGGGGACAGGCGTGGTAGCAATCAGCCCCAGCATTTT. Protein product: CAMGDRRGSNQPQHF.

This clone has a count of ten or more. V and J are TRBV30 and TRBJ2-2, with TRBD2 identical over 15 bases. The ends lost 3 bases at V and 0 bases at J; junction bases unmatched: 5. The CDR3 length is 18 residues. CDR1 GTSNPN and CDR2 SVGIG come from the germline V gene (reference sequence). The chain's CDR3 is CAWSGTSGRKANTGELFF. The CDR3 region has the DNA TGTGCCTGGAGCGGGACTAGCGGGAGGAAGGCGAACACCGGGGAGCTGTTTTTT.

About this clone itself: Other DNA sequences within the sample encode an identical CDR3. This chain links TRBV18 with TRBJ2-5; D is ambiguous. The V gene's germline CDR1 is KGHSH and CDR2 LQKENI. V was trimmed by 3 bases and J by 5 bases, leaving 7 bases between them. The CDR3 runs to 12 residues. CDR3 amino acids: CASSPGLETQYF. The CDR3 coding sequence is TGTGCCAGCTCACCCGGGTTGGAGACCCAGTACTTC.